These 16 T cell receptor beta chains were all obtained from the same sample, sequenced in a study of identical twins. TCRdb re-called the 5' RACE reads with MiXCR, one entry per CDR3 protein. Of about 690,000 distinct CDR3 sequences in the sample, approximately 6.1% were seen once. Sequenced material: naive T cells sorted from blood. The receptors derive from a man aged 18 to 29 in good health.

There are many counts of this clonotype. The rearrangement uses TRBV20-1 and TRBJ1-1; no clear D gene. CDR3 length equals 13 residues. Germline loops: CDR1 DFQATT, CDR2 SNEGSKA (reference sequence). Trimming shortened V by 2 bases and J by 7 bases, and 14 bases separated the two germline ends. The CDR3 sequence: CSARSWADYEAFF. CDR3 DNA sequence: TGCAGTGCTAGAAGTTGGGCGGACTATGAAGCTTTCTTT.

This clonotype was counted many times. V is TRBV15 and J is TRBJ2-7; 9 positions match TRBD2. The CDR3 extends over 16 amino acids. Unmatched junction bases numbered 9, after V lost 0 bases and J lost 6 bases. Germline V gene data show CDR1 as LNHNV and CDR2 as YYDKDF (reference sequence). The CDR3 reads CATSRDAGTSYTEQYF. In DNA, the CDR3 is TGTGCCACCAGCAGAGATGCCGGGACTAGCTACACCGAGCAGTACTTC.

This clonotype has only a few counts. The chain recombines TRBV20-1 with TRBJ2-1; 8 nucleotides match TRBD2. The CDR3 is made up of 15 amino acids. CDR1 and CDR2 from the germline V gene are DFQATT and SNEGSKA (reference sequence). Losses at the gene ends were 0 bases for V and 4 bases for J; bases not matched to a gene: 5. CDR3 protein: CSARDFEREYNEQFF. CDR3 DNA sequence: TGCAGTGCTAGAGATTTCGAGCGGGAGTACAATGAGCAGTTCTTC.

This clonotype has just a few counts. The rearrangement links TRBV19 to TRBJ2-1, with a possible D match to TRBD2 (5 bases). This CDR3 is built from 14 residues. Trimming left V 6 bases short and J 2 bases short, with 11 bases between. The germline V gene has CDR1 LNHDA and CDR2 SQIVND (reference sequence). The DNA of the CDR3 is TGTGCCAGTAGGGTGGGAGTCACCTACAATGAGCAGTTCTTC. Protein sequence: CASRVGVTYNEQFF.

This clonotype was counted at least ten times. V gene TRBV6-2 or TRBV6-3 combines with J gene TRBJ1-5; D call uncertain. Germline V CDR1 and CDR2: MNHEY, SVGEGT. CDR3 length equals 16 residues. V shed 4 bases and J shed 0 bases, with 13 bases lying between them. The CDR3 sequence is CASSFRSLYSNQPQHF. CDR3 nucleotide sequence: TGTGCCAGCAGTTTCCGTTCGCTGTATAGCAATCAGCCCCAGCATTTT.

This clonotype was counted ten times or more. The rearrangement joins TRBV20-1 to TRBJ1-1, with D unresolved. V was clipped by 0 bases and J by 6 bases, with 14 bases between them. Germline V gene lookup returns CDR1 DFQATT and CDR2 SNEGSKA (reference sequence). This CDR3 has 14 amino acids. CDR3 sequence (DNA): TGCAGTGCTAGAGATATTCAGGCTTGGTCTGAAGCTTTCTTT. It specifies CSARDIQAWSEAFF.

This clonotype appeared many times. The chain carries TRBV6-1 and TRBJ2-7, with D perhaps matching TRBD1 (5 bases). V gave up 2 bases and J gave up 6 bases, with 14 bases separating them. The germline gives CDR1 MNHNS, CDR2 SASEGT. The CDR3 loop spans 14 amino acids. The CDR3 protein is CASSEYGHLSEQYV. The CDR3 DNA sequence: TGTGCCAGCAGTGAATACGGACACCTAAGCGAGCAGTACGTC.

A few counts support this clonotype. The chain employs TRBV3-1 and TRBJ2-1, with TRBD2 matching over 8 bases. This CDR3 comprises 14 residues. Per the germline V gene, CDR1 is LGHDT and CDR2 is YNNKEL (reference sequence). Unmatched junction bases numbered 11, after V lost 7 bases and J lost 9 bases. For the CDR3, the DNA is TGTGCCAGCACCCTGGGACTAGGGTGGGCTGAGCAGTTCTTC. Its translation: CASTLGLGWAEQFF.

This clonotype turned up a few times. This chain joins TRBV20-1 and TRBJ2-1; D ambiguous. This CDR3 has 14 residues. V lost 5 bases to trimming and J lost 8 bases, with 19 bases between them. Germline CDR1 and CDR2: DFQATT and SNEGSKA (reference sequence). The chain's CDR3 is CSARGIRFGDEQFF. CDR3 DNA: TGCAGTGCTCGTGGGATACGTTTTGGTGATGAGCAGTTCTTC.

This clonotype occurred many times. The V and J genes are TRBV6-2 or TRBV6-3 and TRBJ2-2; D is unclear. This CDR3 is 12 amino acids long. The V and J ends lost 9 bases and 7 bases respectively, with 12 bases between them. Germline V CDR1 and CDR2: MNHEY, SVGEGT. CDR3 loop: CASLKANGELFF. For the CDR3, the DNA is TGTGCCAGTCTCAAGGCGAACGGGGAGCTGTTTTTT.

This clonotype appeared many times. The V call is TRBV7-9, the J call TRBJ2-1; the match to TRBD1 covers 7 bases. With V trimmed by 5 bases and J by 6 bases, 4 bases remained unmatched. The CDR3 is 13 residues long. Germline CDR1 is SEHNR and CDR2 is FQNEAQ (reference sequence). The CDR3 DNA follows: TGTGCCAGCAGCCGCGACAGGGCCAATGAGCAGTTCTTC. It translates to CASSRDRANEQFF. The full variable domain, its missing parts supplied by reference TRBV7-9 and TRBJ2-1, is DTGVSQNPRHKITKRGQNVTFRCDPISEHNRLYWYRQTLGQGPEFLTYFQNEAQLEKSRLLSDRFSAERPKGSFSTLEIQRTEQGDSAMYLCASSRDRANEQFFGPGTRLTVL.

The rearrangement uses TRBV6-1 and TRBJ1-3, with D perhaps TRBD1 (5 bases). Per the germline V gene, CDR1 is MNHNS and CDR2 is SASEGT. The length of the CDR3 is 15 residues. V was clipped by 5 bases and J by 0 bases, with 11 bases between them. As DNA, the CDR3 is TGTGCCAGCAGTAAGAAGGGGTACTCTGGAAACACCATATATTTT. Amino acid sequence: CASSKKGYSGNTIYF.

The V and J genes are TRBV29-1 and TRBJ1-1, with TRBD1 as a possible D gene (6 bases). This CDR3 is 12 amino acids long. CDR1 SQVTM and CDR2 ANQGSEA come from the germline V gene. V was pared by 6 bases and J by 6 bases, with 14 bases between. Here the CDR3 DNA reads TGCAGCGTCCAACCAGGGGCTGCTGAAGCTTTCTTT. This gives the protein CSVQPGAAEAFF.

With respect to this clonotype: A much larger clone is a single base away; this may be a read error. V gene TRBV25-1 combines with J gene TRBJ2-3; no clear D. CDR1 MGHDK and CDR2 SYGVNS come from the germline V gene. The CDR3 is 16 amino acids. The CDR3 here is CASSEYLGGSTDTQNF. The CDR3 DNA sequence: TGTGCCAGCAGTGAATATTTAGGCGGAAGCACAGATACGCAGAATTTT.

This clonotype turned up a few times. The chain couples TRBV2 to TRBJ2-4, with D perhaps given as TRBD1 or TRBD2 (5 bases each). Looked up from germline, CDR1 is SNHLY and CDR2 is FYNNEI. V lost 5 bases to trimming and J lost 15 bases, with 17 bases between them. The CDR3 spans 12 residues. CDR3 loop: CASSLDIRDWYF. The CDR3 DNA reads TGTGCCAGCAGTTTGGACATACGGGATTGGTACTTC.

Ten or more counts support this clonotype. This sequence joins TRBV20-1 and TRBJ2-1, with 12 nucleotides matching TRBD2. V was clipped by 3 bases and J by 10 bases; unmatched bases: 10. This CDR3 comprises 15 residues. Germline lookup yields CDR1 DFQATT and CDR2 SNEGSKA (reference sequence). This chain's CDR3 is CSASWTSGEGREQFF. The CDR3 DNA reads TGCAGTGCTAGCTGGACTAGCGGGGAGGGTCGGGAGCAGTTCTTC.